The T cell receptor (beta chain) under discussion was sequenced for a study of T cells expressing NK-cell markers. Study in general: It was from sorted CD3+CD56+NKG2C+, CD3+CD56+NKG2C- and CD3+CD56-NKG2C+ T cells that TCR beta repertoires came.

With the 5' RACE reads reprocessed, TCRdb shows one record per CDR3 protein and no DNA. The sample has roughly 300,000 distinct CDR3 sequences. Per the germline V gene, CDR1 is SGHVS and CDR2 is FQNEAQ. This CDR3 is built from 14 residues. This chain connects TRBV7-8 to TRBJ1-2. The TCR comes from a woman aged 18 to 75 in good health. The sequenced sample was blood T cells: a sorted CD56 or NKG2C T cell subset, CD4+ or CD8+ T cells, or bulk PBMC T cells (not recorded which). The chain's CDR3 is CASRARWSNYGYTF. Supplemented by reference TRBV7-8 and TRBJ1-2, the full variable domain reads GAGVSQSPRYKVAKRGQDVALRCDPISGHVSLFWYQQALGQGPEFLTYFQNEAQLDKSGLPSDRFFAERPEGSVSTLKIQRTQQEDSAVYLCASRARWSNYGYTFGSGTRLTVV.